This T cell receptor (beta chain) was observed in a study of OX40 agonist ivuxolimab in advanced cancers. For the wider study: Ivuxolimab was a fully human IgG2 agonistic monoclonal antibody targeting the costimulatory receptor OX40 (CD134). Partial responses occurred in three dose-escalation patients: two with cutaneous melanoma and one with hepatocellular carcinoma. In the dose-escalation cohort, more than 75% of patients were male, and the mean age was approximately 60 years, with a range of about 23 to 90. The paper covers the monotherapy dose-escalation part of the phase I ivuxolimab trial, which included N ≈ 50 patients. Of the approximately 54 patients in dose escalation, some 19 had hepatocellular carcinoma, approximately 15 had melanoma, 9 had renal cell carcinoma and 9 had head and neck cancer. Intravenous ivuxolimab was administered to patients every 2 weeks at six dose levels: 0.01, 0.1, 0.3, 1.5, 3 and 10 mg/kg. Peripheral TCRbeta sequencing was intended to test whether TCR sequence diversity was altered and clonal T-cell expansion was caused by ivuxolimab. Patients were allowed to have had prior anti-PD-1, anti-PD-L1 or anti-CTLA-4 therapy, and approximately 40% of the dose-escalation patients had been treated with checkpoint inhibitors.

What the authors observed across the whole study: At doses from 0.1 to 3.0 mg/kg, clonal expansion was seen in both CD4+ and CD8+ blood T cells between baseline and week 6. After ivuxolimab, CD8+ T cells had more expanded clones than CD4+ T cells on average. In the 0.1-3.0 mg/kg groups, partial responders were among the patients with the lowest normalized peripheral clonal expansion, particularly in CD8+ T cells. The antigen specificity of the clonally expanded peripheral T cells was not determined. Low levels of normalized T-cell clonal expansion were also seen in some patients who did not respond.

To sequence the TCRbeta CDR3 region, genomic DNA was isolated from the sorted cells. The immunoSEQ Assay was used to sequence the TCRbeta CDR3 regions. Not all clones reach the TCRdb copy of this immuneACCESS table, which keeps in-frame sequences only. Checked studies attribute under half of the gap to unresolved V genes and leave the rest unexplained. The sample table holds about 41,000 clones, of which just under 85% were seen once. In total, the top ten clones hold approximately 2.6% of the sample. Patients with autoimmune disease history or receiving systemic immunosuppression were excluded from the trial. Peripheral blood for TCR sequencing was collected from all dose cohorts at baseline, on cycle 4 day 1, and on cycle 7 day 1. The samples were taken from a phase I, first-in-human, multicenter, open-label dose-escalation trial of ivuxolimab. Adults with locally advanced or metastatic head and neck squamous cell, hepatocellular, melanoma or renal cell carcinoma were enrolled in the trial. Before TCR sequencing, CD4+ T cells and CD8+ T cells from peripheral blood were sorted into separate populations.

Trimming removed 7 bases from V and 4 bases from J, leaving 13 bases between the germline ends. As encoded in the germline V gene, CDR1 is SNHLY while CDR2 is FYNNEI. Inclusive of the bounding cysteine and phenylalanine, the CDR3 is 13 residues long. Left in the record is the CDR3 DNA by itself, 39 bases read in frame from the first base. Remarks on this clone: It has no known antigen specificity. Base qualities were left out, and no much larger clone turns up one base away.

The TCR was taken from an adult with an advanced solid tumor such as melanoma, head and neck, liver or kidney cancer. This sample comprised CD4+ or CD8+ T cells sorted from blood, obtained in a trial of the OX40 agonist ivuxolimab. The rearranged chain carries TRBV2 and TRBJ2-5, and TRBD2 may be the D gene, going by 6 matching bases. The DNA sequence follows: TGTGCCAGCAACTTGGGGGGTTTAGAGACCCAGTACTTC. Protein translation: CASNLGGLETQYF.